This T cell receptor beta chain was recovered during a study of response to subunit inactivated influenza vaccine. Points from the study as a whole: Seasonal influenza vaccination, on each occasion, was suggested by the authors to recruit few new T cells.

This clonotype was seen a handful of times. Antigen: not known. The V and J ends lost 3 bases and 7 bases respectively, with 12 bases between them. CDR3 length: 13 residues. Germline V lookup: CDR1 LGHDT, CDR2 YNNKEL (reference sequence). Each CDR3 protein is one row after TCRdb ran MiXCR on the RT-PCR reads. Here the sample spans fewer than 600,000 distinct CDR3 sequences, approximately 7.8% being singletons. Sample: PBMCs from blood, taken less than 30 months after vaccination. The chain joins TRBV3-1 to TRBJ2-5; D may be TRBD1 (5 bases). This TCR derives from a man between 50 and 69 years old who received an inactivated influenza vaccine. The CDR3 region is CASSHERGATQYF. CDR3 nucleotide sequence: TGTGCCAGCAGCCACGAACGTGGGGCGACCCAGTACTTC.